The 11 T cell receptor beta chains below come from one sample, sequenced in a study of cytomegalovirus exposure and HLA in healthy donors. The primer mix had 60 Vbeta and 13 Jbeta primers. Measured with immunoSEQ multiplex PCR; TCRdb has only the in-frame clones, and not every one. The profile shows about 160,000 clones, about 80% of them singletons. Sample: PBMCs. Receptor source: a woman aged 45-65 years in good health and CMV-seronegative.

This clone appeared a single time. The chain joins TRBV19 to TRBJ2-1, with 8 bases fitting TRBD2. Looked up from germline, CDR1 is LNHDA and CDR2 is SQIVND (reference sequence). The ends lost 3 bases at V and 8 bases at J; junction bases unmatched: 15. This CDR3 comprises 17 residues. The CDR3 DNA is TGTGCCAGTAGTATCATCTCGCGGGGGGCGCTTGTGCATGAGCAGTTCTTC. This codes for CASSIISRGALVHEQFF.

This chain connects TRBV28 to TRBJ2-7; D is perhaps TRBD2 (6 bases). The CDR3 sequence is 13 residues long. CDR1 is MDHEN, CDR2 SYDVKM, per germline. Trimming stripped 6 bases from V and 3 bases from J, with 12 bases between. The CDR3 DNA sequence: TGTGCCAGCAGCCTCGGGGGATACTACGAGCAGTACTTC. Protein: CASSLGGYYEQYF.

The chain combines TRBV4-3 with TRBJ2-7, with 8 bases matching TRBD2. Germline CDR1 and CDR2: LGHNA and YSLEER. J was trimmed by 5 bases and V by 3 bases; bases with no gene match: 9. The CDR3 consists of 15 residues. CDR3 protein: CASSQGLVGSNEQYF. CDR3 nucleotides: TGCGCCAGCAGCCAGGGACTAGTGGGAAGTAACGAGCAGTACTTC.

The chain is built from TRBV10-3 and TRBJ2-4, with D maybe TRBD2 (7 bases). Deletions cut 4 bases from V and 8 bases from J, with 12 bases between. CDR1 and CDR2 (germline): ENHRY, SYGVKD. This CDR3 is built from 13 residues. The CDR3 sequence: CAISGAGADIQYF. CDR3 DNA sequence: TGTGCCATCAGTGGCGCGGGGGCGGACATTCAGTACTTC.

A note on this clone: One end of the junction fails to match germline, which may point to a read error. CDR3 protein: CASSTGTLSTDTQYF. The CDR3 DNA reads as TGTGCTAGCAGCACCGGGACATTAAGCACAGATACGCAGTATTTT. This chain links TRBV7-7 with TRBJ2-3, with D possibly being TRBD1 (6 bases). This CDR3 is 15 amino acids long. CDR1 and CDR2 from the germline V gene are SSHAT and FNYEAQ (reference sequence).

CDR3 region: CASSLDLDSPLHF. The CDR3 DNA sequence: TGTGCCAGCAGCCTAGACCTAGATTCACCCCTCCACTTT. The chain employs TRBV4-2 and TRBJ1-6; D ambiguous. Trimming cost V 4 bases and J 8 bases, with 9 bases left between them. CDR3 length equals 13 residues. Germline loops: CDR1 LGHNA, CDR2 YNFKEQ.

This chain joins TRBV6-1 and TRBJ2-2; 7 bases fit TRBD2. The ends lost 8 bases at V and 5 bases at J; junction bases unmatched: 11. Germline assignment: CDR1 MNHNS and CDR2 SASEGT. The CDR3 extends over 15 amino acids. DNA of the CDR3: TGTGCCAGCGGGGGGGACTACCGGGTTACCGGGGAGCTGTTTTTT. It specifies CASGGDYRVTGELFF.

V gene TRBV9 combines with J gene TRBJ2-3; D may be TRBD1 (6 bases). V lost 6 bases and J 2 bases, leaving 16 bases between the germline ends. The length of the CDR3 is 15 residues. Germline lookup yields CDR1 SGDLS and CDR2 YYNGEE. The CDR3 loop reads CASNLWGQNTDTQYF. The CDR3 DNA is TGTGCCAGCAATTTGTGGGGACAAAACACAGATACGCAGTATTTT.

The chain employs TRBV19 and TRBJ1-1, with D hard to call. CDR3 length: 17 residues. Trimming pared 6 bases from V and 3 bases from J, leaving 23 bases between. Germline CDR1 reads LNHDA; CDR2 reads SQIVND (reference sequence). CDR3 nucleotide sequence: TGTGCCAGTAGCTCGAGAACCCTGGGTCTAGAGGACACTGAAGCTTTCTTT. Its translation: CASSSRTLGLEDTEAFF.

V is TRBV28 and J is TRBJ1-4; TRBD1 aligns across 9 bases. V gave up 8 bases and J gave up 7 bases; unmatched junction bases: 2. The CDR3 consists of 12 residues. In germline, CDR1 is MDHEN, CDR2 SYDVKM. The CDR3 spells CASRQGGEKLFF. The CDR3 DNA sequence: TGTGCCAGCCGACAGGGGGGTGAAAAACTGTTTTTT.

The rearrangement links TRBV7-9 to TRBJ2-1; 8 bases align to TRBD1. CDR1 and CDR2 (germline): SEHNR, FQNEAQ (reference sequence). With 5 bases clipped from V and 8 bases from J, the junction kept 14 bases outside the gene matches. CDR3 length: 16 amino acids. The CDR3, as DNA: TGTGCCAGCAGCCAAATGGCCAGGGGGCGTTTCGATGAGCAGTTCTTC. Amino acids: CASSQMARGRFDEQFF.